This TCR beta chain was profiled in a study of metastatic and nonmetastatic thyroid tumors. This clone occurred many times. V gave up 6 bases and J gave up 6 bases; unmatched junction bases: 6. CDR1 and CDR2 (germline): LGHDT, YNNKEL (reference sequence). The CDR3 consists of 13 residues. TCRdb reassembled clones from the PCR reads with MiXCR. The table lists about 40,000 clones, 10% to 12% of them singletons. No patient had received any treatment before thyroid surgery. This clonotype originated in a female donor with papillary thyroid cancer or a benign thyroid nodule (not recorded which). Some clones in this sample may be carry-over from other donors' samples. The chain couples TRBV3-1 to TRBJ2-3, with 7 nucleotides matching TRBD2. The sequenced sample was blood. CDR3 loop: CASRLLGGDTQYF. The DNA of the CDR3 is TGTGCCAGCAGACTGCTGGGAGGGGATACGCAGTATTTT.